These T cell receptor beta chains were read from a single sample in a study of blood T cell repertoires in COVID-19. Some clones are missing from TCRdb's copy, which holds only in-frame ones; the method was immunoSEQ multiplex PCR. Of around 180,000 clones detected, about 89% appear once; the ten largest clones hold around 2.5%. Sequencing input: peripheral blood. The origin of the receptors is a man aged 35 to 55 with active or convalescent COVID-19. The CDR3 runs from the conserved cysteine through the conserved F or W. Each record gives: J gene, D gene, V gene, CDR3 protein. A D gene is named only where the DNA matches it firmly.

>TRBJ1-2|TRBD1|TRBV5-6
CASSILADRALGYTF
>TRBJ1-2|TRBD1|TRBV4-2
CASSQPGQGDYGYTF
>TRBJ1-2|NA|TRBV7-9
CASSQSNYGYTF
>TRBJ1-6|NA|TRBV28
CASIPRGKESPLHF
>TRBJ2-2|NA|TRBV30
CAWSVLENTGELFF
>TRBJ2-1|NA|TRBV11-3
CASSFGGRINEQFF
>TRBJ2-1|TRBD2|TRBV19
CASSIYTPNSGVIYNEQFF
>TRBJ2-7|TRBD1|TRBV30
CAWSSSGQGIYEQYF
>TRBJ2-3|NA|TRBV21-1
CASSKGAGHASTDTQYF
>TRBJ2-5|NA|TRBV15
CATGRGQETQYF
>TRBJ1-1|NA|TRBV10-3
CAISERGTVSAFF
>TRBJ2-3|NA|TRBV2
CASSVNLDTQYF
>TRBJ2-5|TRBD1|TRBV7-9
CASSLSTEGAGETQYF
>TRBJ2-4|NA|TRBV27
CASSPVARGPKNIQYF
>TRBJ1-2|NA|TRBV20-1
CSARTDYGYTF
>TRBJ1-2|NA|TRBV5-4
CASSLGQGRSNYGYTF
>TRBJ1-1|NA|TRBV19
CASSPPAGGMIAAEAFF
>TRBJ1-4|TRBD1|TRBV5-6
CASSLGPTGVYEKLFF
>TRBJ1-2|NA|TRBV6-5
CASFDSNRNYGYTF
>TRBJ1-1|NA|TRBV27
CASSLLTQGNTEAFF
>TRBJ1-6|NA|TRBV7-9
CASSLAGQPNSPLHF
>TRBJ2-1|NA|TRBV5-4
CASSSVPDSEQFF
>TRBJ2-2|NA|TRBV18
CASSPLQTGGDANTGELFF
>TRBJ2-4|TRBD2|TRBV5-1
CASSLGTSGPNIQYF
>TRBJ2-6|NA|TRBV19
CASSKQGYSGTNVLTF
>TRBJ1-4|TRBD1|TRBV19
CASSMDRMELFF
>TRBJ1-3|NA|TRBV5-4
CASSPSDRGNTIYF
>TRBJ1-3|NA|TRBV11-3
CASSLPDTLGNTIYF
>TRBJ1-2|NA|TRBV7-2
CASSPSGLSYGYTF
>TRBJ2-1|NA|TRBV11-3
CASSPPASSDEQFF
>TRBJ1-4|NA|TRBV4-3
CASSHDISTNEKLFF
>TRBJ1-1|NA|TRBV6-2/TRBV6-3
CASSYSPGSNTEAFF
>TRBJ2-3|NA|TRBV7-3
CASSLTGTDTQYF
>TRBJ2-3|NA|TRBV7-2
CASTRSGADTQYF
>TRBJ1-3|TRBD1|TRBV10-1
CASSEFRGIGNTIYF
>TRBJ1-2|NA|TRBV4-1
CASSQDTGMVYTF
>TRBJ1-1|NA|TRBV27
CASSPTGNTEAFF
>TRBJ1-5|TRBD1|TRBV9
CASSLRTGYSNQPQHF
>TRBJ1-3|TRBD1|TRBV3-1/TRBV3-2
CASSREGTGQGNTIYF
>TRBJ2-5|TRBD1|TRBV4-2
CASSQGDREKETQYF
>TRBJ1-1|NA|TRBV3-1/TRBV3-2
CASSQTLLNTEAFF
>TRBJ1-6|NA|TRBV7-9
CASSLRNSPLHF
>TRBJ2-5|TRBD2|TRBV6-6
CASSLGLVGETQYF
>TRBJ2-1|NA|TRBV5-1
CASSTQHREMNEQFF
>TRBJ1-1|TRBD1|TRBV3-1/TRBV3-2
CASSQLGQPDTEAFF
>TRBJ2-2|TRBD2|TRBV4-1
CASSQMAGGTTGELFF
>TRBJ2-7|TRBD1|TRBV28
CASSSGQDLYEQYF
>TRBJ1-2|NA|TRBV12-3/TRBV12-4
CASSLGGVYGYTF
>TRBJ2-2|TRBD1|TRBV6-4
CASSENEGQPNTGELFF